This TCR beta chain was observed in a study of cytomegalovirus exposure and HLA in healthy donors. Study-level background: A preliminary data release comprised about 85 million unique TCRs obtained from HLA-typed donors. General study results and limits: Indistinguishable V segments, including TRBV6-2 and TRBV6-3, were excluded. Several of the most significant clusters were apparently associated with common viral pathogens in a later analysis.

Remarks on this clone: Its antigen is as yet unknown.

V shed 0 bases and J shed 2 bases, with 8 bases lying between them. CDR1 and CDR2 (germline): MDHEN, SYDVKM. This CDR3 is 15 amino acids long. This PCR relied on a set of 60 Vbeta primers and 13 Jbeta primers. Profiling relied on immunoSEQ multiplex PCR, and the TCRdb table lists in-frame clones only, not all of them. Of about 190,000 clones listed, around four fifths were seen once; the top ten hold 0.7% to 0.95%. The receptor's source is a woman aged 18-30 years in good health and CMV-seronegative. Material: PBMCs. V and J are TRBV28 and TRBJ1-5; D unclear. The CDR3 DNA is TGTGCCAGCAGTTTATGGGTCGGGGGCAATCAGCCCCAGCATTTT. It encodes CASSLWVGGNQPQHF.